This T cell receptor beta chain was captured in a study of siplizumab effects on memory and regulatory T cells. General study results and limits: A mean of about 62% of mappable alloreactive CD4+ clones were Treg-derived with siplizumab, compared with 26.9% in controls.

The assay was immunoSEQ multiplex PCR, and TCRdb's table has in-frame clones only and misses some. The sample includes under 100,000 clones, about 95% seen only once; the top ten take approximately 1.2%. V lost 6 bases, J lost 0 bases, and 10 bases lay in between. The germline V gene encodes CDR1 ENHRY and CDR2 SYGVKD. The CDR3 consists of 14 residues. A remark on this clone: Its specificity is not known.

The rearrangement joins TRBV10-3 to TRBJ2-3; D possibly corresponds to TRBD2 (6 bases). The sequenced material came from non-Treg CD4+ T cells sorted from blood. This clonotype was sampled from a human donor in good health. The CDR3 loop reads CAIRRDLSTDTQYF. The CDR3 DNA reads TGTGCCATCAGAAGGGACTTAAGCACAGATACGCAGTATTTT.